This passage covers 13 T cell receptor beta chains from one sample sequenced in a study of T cells in Graves' hyperthyroidism and ophthalmopathy. TCR beta CDR3 regions were amplified from RNA. The TCR CDR3 first-round RT-PCR relied on the HTBI primer set. Each CDR3 protein is one row after TCRdb ran MiXCR on the multiplex PCR reads. The data contain more than 450,000 distinct CDR3 sequences, less than 15% of them singletons. The sequencing input was blood. Receptors were obtained from a woman between 40 and 50 years old with Graves' hyperthyroidism.

This clonotype was observed at least ten times. The chain carries TRBV30 and TRBJ2-3, with 8 nucleotides matching TRBD2. V trimming: 7 bases; J trimming: 0 bases; junction bases outside the gene matches: 6. This CDR3 is 14 amino acids long. The germline V gene has CDR1 GTSNPN and CDR2 SVGIG (reference sequence). CDR3 amino acids: CALSSGFSTDTQYF. The CDR3, as DNA: TGTGCCTTATCTAGCGGGTTTAGCACAGATACGCAGTATTTT.

This clonotype occurred many times. V is TRBV20-1 and J is TRBJ2-1; 14 bases are shared with TRBD2. The CDR3 sequence is 18 residues long. Germline lookup yields CDR1 DFQATT and CDR2 SNEGSKA (reference sequence). Trimming cost V 5 bases and J 8 bases; bases outside gene matches: 17. CDR3 coding DNA: TGCAGTGCTCCCACGGGACTCCGGGGGACTAGCGGGAGTGATGAGCAGTTCTTC. Translated, it gives CSAPTGLRGTSGSDEQFF.

This clonotype has more than one count but fewer than ten. The chain links TRBV24-1 to TRBJ2-1; D possibly corresponds to TRBD2 (5 bases). Germline V gene sequence: CDR1 KGHDR, CDR2 SFDVKD. The CDR3 is made up of 15 amino acids. V was cut by 4 bases and J by 1 base, with 10 bases left in between. CDR3 nucleotides: TGTGCCACCAGTGACGCGGGCCCGTCCTACAATGAGCAGTTCTTC. It codes for CATSDAGPSYNEQFF.

This clonotype was detected many times. The chain carries TRBV3-1 and TRBJ2-7; 9 nucleotides align to TRBD1. This CDR3 is 17 amino acids long. After removal of 2 bases from V and 2 bases from J, the junction contained 10 bases not matched to a gene. Per the germline V gene, CDR1 is LGHDT and CDR2 is YNNKEL (reference sequence). Here the CDR3 reads CASSQTSVWTGAYEQYF. For the CDR3, the DNA is TGTGCCAGCAGCCAAACATCTGTTTGGACAGGGGCCTACGAGCAGTACTTC.

This clonotype was detected only a few times. V gene TRBV12-3 or TRBV12-4 combines with J gene TRBJ2-2; D is unresolved. The CDR3 length is 15 residues. V shed 3 bases and J shed 7 bases, with 15 bases lying between them. The CDR3 loop reads CASSFAVSNIGELFF. The DNA of the CDR3 is TGTGCCAGCAGTTTTGCAGTTTCGAATATCGGGGAGCTGTTTTTT.

This chain uses TRBV3-1 with TRBJ1-3, with no clear D. V gave up 6 bases and J gave up 0 bases, with 9 bases separating them. The CDR3 contains 14 residues. The germline V gene has CDR1 LGHDT and CDR2 YNNKEL (reference sequence). The CDR3 bases are TGTGCCAGCAGTCATTCTGACTCTGGAAACACCATATATTTT. This sequence encodes CASSHSDSGNTIYF.

This clonotype was found a few times. A read error may explain this, as a much larger clone is one base away. The gene calls are TRBV30 and TRBJ2-3, with TRBD2 matching 13 bases. The CDR3 runs 14 residues. V lost 3 bases and J lost 3; bases outside the gene matches: 0. The germline gives CDR1 GTSNPN, CDR2 SVGIG (reference sequence). The CDR3: CAWRTSGRTDTQYF. CDR3 DNA sequence: TGTGCCTGGAGGACTAGCGGGAGGACAGATACGCAGTATTTT.

This clonotype has ten or more counts. The CDR3 sequence is CSAEGPAGKGNTEAFF. For the CDR3, the DNA is TGCAGTGCTGAAGGGCCCGCAGGAAAGGGGAACACTGAAGCTTTCTTT. The chain couples TRBV20-1 to TRBJ1-1; D is undetermined. This CDR3 has 16 residues. Germline CDR1 reads DFQATT; CDR2 reads SNEGSKA (reference sequence). V was pared by 5 bases and J by 1 base, with 20 bases between.

This clonotype was detected only a few times. The gene calls are TRBV6-6 and TRBJ2-1, with a possible D match to TRBD1 (5 bases). This CDR3 is built from 14 residues. Trimming took off 0 bases at V and 6 bases at J, with 9 bases between the two ends. Germline V lookup: CDR1 MNHNY, CDR2 SVGAGI (reference sequence). The CDR3 DNA reads as TGTGCCAGCAGTTACTCGAGCAGGGCCAATGAGCAGTTCTTC. Protein product: CASSYSSRANEQFF.

This clonotype was observed a few times. The chain links TRBV6-1 to TRBJ2-6; 12 bases align to TRBD2. V trimming: 2 bases; J trimming: 1 base; junction bases outside the gene matches: 3. CDR3 size: 18 residues. Germline assignment: CDR1 MNHNS and CDR2 SASEGT. CDR3 protein: CASSEMTSGRSGANVLTF. Here the CDR3 DNA reads TGTGCCAGCAGTGAAATGACTAGCGGGAGATCTGGGGCCAACGTCCTGACTTTC.

Only one count was recorded for this clonotype. A single base separates this from a much larger clone, so it may be a read error. The final CDR3 position lacks the conserved phenylalanine or tryptophan, pointing to a likely read error. This sequence joins TRBV5-1 and TRBJ2-7; 10 positions agree with TRBD1. Per the germline V gene, CDR1 is SGHRS and CDR2 is YFSETQ. V lost 4 bases, J lost 5 bases, and 9 bases stayed unmatched. The CDR3 contains 15 residues. The DNA for the CDR3 is TGCGCCAGCAGCGCACCGGGACAGGGGAAGGACGAGCAGTACTTG. Translated, it gives CASSAPGQGKDEQYL.

This chain joins TRBV29-1 and TRBJ2-1, with TRBD2 identical over 7 bases. The CDR3 totals 17 residues. The trim removed 3 bases at V and 9 bases at J, leaving 20 bases unmatched. CDR1 is SQVTM and CDR2 is ANQGSEA in the germline V gene. In nucleotides, the CDR3 is TGCAGCGTTGAGGTAGCTAGCGGTACCCAGAGGAGAGGTGAGCAGTTCTTC. It codes for CSVEVASGTQRRGEQFF.

This clonotype was picked up many times. The rearrangement joins TRBV11-2 to TRBJ2-1; D is unresolved. Between the trimmed V and J ends, which lost 0 bases and 15 bases, there was a span of 18 bases. Germline CDR1 and CDR2: SGHAT and FQNNGV. This CDR3 comprises 14 residues. CDR3 sequence: CASSLDRLGQEWFF. The CDR3, as DNA: TGTGCCAGCAGCTTAGATCGTTTAGGCCAAGAGTGGTTCTTC.